One sample yielded the 29 T cell receptor beta chains listed below, sequenced in a study of vaccination and CD4 T cells after COVID-19. The Oncomine TCR Beta short-read assay generated sequence data from the DNA of cultured CD4+ T cells. TCRdb re-called the PCR reads with MiXCR, one entry per CDR3 protein. The table lists 13,000 to 15,000 distinct CDR3 sequences, 61% of them singletons. For these TCRs, the target antigens are not known. Treatment noted: approximately nine-day PBMC culture with coronavirus spike peptide pools or control peptides (ViraFEST assay). Material for sequencing was CD4+ T cells from blood, cultured in vitro. These receptors were collected from a human donor who had recovered from COVID-19.

This clonotype showed up just a few times. The J gene is TRBJ2-1, the V gene TRBV6-1, with D possibly TRBD2 on 6 matching bases. CDR1 is MNHNS, CDR2 SASEGT, per germline. The CDR3 loop spans 15 amino acids. Trimming removed 4 bases at V and 3 bases at J, with 13 bases between. In nucleotides, the CDR3 is TGTGCCAGCAGTGTAAACCTAGCGTTCTACAATGAGCAGTTCTTC. Amino acid sequence: CASSVNLAFYNEQFF.

The chain is built from TRBV2 and TRBJ2-7; either TRBD1 or TRBD2 may supply D (6 bases each). The CDR3 consists of 16 residues. CDR1 and CDR2 (germline): SNHLY, FYNNEI. The ends were cut back, 2 bases at V and 1 base at J, with 15 bases in the middle. The DNA of the CDR3 is TGTGCCAGCAGTGAAATTCAGGGGCGGGGATCCTACGAGCAGTACTTC. Protein: CASSEIQGRGSYEQYF.

This sequence joins TRBV7-9 and TRBJ2-2, with 8 bases lining up with TRBD1. After removal of 6 bases from V and 3 bases from J, the junction contained 6 bases not matched to a gene. Germline lookup yields CDR1 SEHNR and CDR2 FQNEAQ (reference sequence). The CDR3 totals 15 residues. CDR3 residues: CASSWDRRDTGELFF. In DNA, the CDR3 is TGTGCCAGCAGTTGGGACAGGAGGGACACCGGGGAGCTGTTTTTT. Supplemented by reference TRBV7-9 and TRBJ2-2, the full variable domain reads DTGVSQNPRHKITKRGQNVTFRCDPISEHNRLYWYRQTLGQGPEFLTYFQNEAQLEKSRLLSDRFSAERPKGSFSTLEIQRTEQGDSAMYLCASSWDRRDTGELFFGEGSRLTVL.

This clonotype was counted a few times. The rearrangement joins TRBV6-5 to TRBJ1-1; TRBD1 matches 9 bases. CDR3 size: 14 residues. The germline gives CDR1 MNHEY, CDR2 SVGAGI. The trim removed 3 bases at V and 5 bases at J, leaving 4 bases unmatched. CDR3 DNA: TGTGCCAGCAGTTATCCGGACAGGGGTACTGAAGCTTTCTTT. Its translation is CASSYPDRGTEAFF.

The genes are TRBV2 and TRBJ1-2, with D possibly TRBD1 on 6 matching bases. The CDR3 runs 14 residues. Germline values: CDR1 SNHLY, CDR2 FYNNEI. Trimming removed 6 bases from V and 4 bases from J, with 15 bases in between. Written as DNA, the CDR3 is TGTGCCAGCAGCAGGGGCACGGCTATCTATGGCTACACCTTC. It translates to CASSRGTAIYGYTF.

The chain is built from TRBV20-1 and TRBJ2-1; 10 positions agree with TRBD2. The germline V gene has CDR1 DFQATT and CDR2 SNEGSKA (reference sequence). This CDR3 is 16 amino acids long. With 0 bases clipped from V and 7 bases from J, the junction kept 9 bases outside the gene matches. CDR3 amino acids: CSARDRQAGGLNEQFF. The DNA of the CDR3 is TGCAGTGCTAGAGATCGTCAAGCGGGGGGGCTTAATGAGCAGTTCTTC.

J is TRBJ2-5 and V is TRBV2; TRBD2 aligns across 14 bases. Germline V gene sequence: CDR1 SNHLY, CDR2 FYNNEI. J gave up 2 bases and V 6 bases, and 2 bases lay outside the gene matches. This CDR3 spans 15 amino acids. CDR3 amino acids: CASRGLAGGQETQYF. CDR3 nucleotides: TGTGCCAGCAGAGGACTAGCGGGAGGTCAAGAGACCCAGTACTTC.

In its sample, this clonotype was seen once. J is TRBJ1-5 and V is TRBV20-1; D ambiguous. Trimming cost V 0 bases and J 1 base, with 10 bases left between them. Per the germline V gene, CDR1 is DFQATT and CDR2 is SNEGSKA (reference sequence). This CDR3 has 15 residues. Here the CDR3 reads CSARDDASSNQPQHF. The CDR3 DNA reads as TGCAGTGCTAGAGATGACGCATCGAGCAATCAGCCCCAGCATTTT.

This chain uses TRBV11-2 with TRBJ2-5; 9 bases agree with TRBD2. V lost 4 bases and J lost 4; bases outside the gene matches: 10. The CDR3 extends over 16 amino acids. Germline V gene lookup returns CDR1 SGHAT and CDR2 FQNNGV. CDR3 coding DNA: TGTGCCAGCAGCTCTATACGAGGGACTAGCCGAGAGACCCAGTACTTC. Amino acids: CASSSIRGTSRETQYF.

The CDR3 reads CATDPRGGDSPLHF. In DNA form, the CDR3 reads TGTGCCACCGACCCCAGGGGAGGGGATTCACCCCTCCACTTT. This rearrangement joins TRBV6-1 to TRBJ1-6; D may be TRBD1 (6 bases). Germline V lookup: CDR1 MNHNS, CDR2 SASEGT. The CDR3 is 14 amino acids. V was cut by 10 bases and J by 8 bases, with 18 bases left in between.

This chain uses TRBV10-3 with TRBJ1-1; 7 nucleotides match TRBD1. The CDR3 totals 14 residues. The germline V gene has CDR1 ENHRY and CDR2 SYGVKD. J lost 6 bases, V lost 6 bases, and 10 bases had no gene match. The CDR3 nucleotides read TGTGCCATCAGGATGGACAGGTGGAGCGCTGAAGCTTTCTTT. Protein: CAIRMDRWSAEAFF.

J is TRBJ2-1 and V is TRBV7-9; D is possibly TRBD1 (6 bases). With 4 bases removed from V and 2 bases from J, the gap between germline ends came to 18 bases. The CDR3 is 17 amino acids. Germline CDR1 is SEHNR and CDR2 is FQNEAQ (reference sequence). CDR3 in amino acids: CASSYRALLETYNEQFF. In DNA form, the CDR3 reads TGTGCCAGCAGCTACAGGGCCCTCCTAGAGACCTACAATGAGCAGTTCTTC.

This clonotype was seen only a few times. V usage is TRBV20-1 and J usage is TRBJ1-2, with D unresolved. The CDR3 contains 16 residues. Trimming pared 0 bases from V and 1 base from J, leaving 15 bases between. Per germline, CDR1 DFQATT and CDR2 SNEGSKA (reference sequence). This chain's CDR3 is CSARDLLGRVNYGYTF. The CDR3 coding sequence is TGCAGTGCTAGAGATCTCCTGGGGAGGGTTAACTATGGCTACACCTTC.

In this sample, this clonotype turned up a few times. The rearrangement links TRBV4-1 to TRBJ1-5, with 8 bases matching TRBD1. Per the germline V gene, CDR1 is MGHRA and CDR2 is YSYEKL. The CDR3 is 18 residues long. Trimming took 1 base from V and 1 from J; bases not matched to a gene: 9. The CDR3 spells CASSQVGPGGGSNQPQHF. In DNA, the CDR3 is TGCGCCAGCAGCCAAGTAGGTCCAGGGGGCGGGAGCAATCAGCCCCAGCATTTT.

This rearrangement joins TRBV7-9 to TRBJ2-1, with D hard to call. In germline, CDR1 is SEHNR, CDR2 FQNEAQ (reference sequence). V shed 3 bases and J shed 6 bases, with 6 bases lying between them. The CDR3 extends over 12 amino acids. Here the CDR3 reads CASSFSVNEQFF. The CDR3 DNA follows: TGTGCCAGCAGCTTTTCCGTCAATGAGCAGTTCTTC. The complete variable domain, with remaining parts taken from reference TRBV7-9 and TRBJ2-1, reads DTGVSQNPRHKITKRGQNVTFRCDPISEHNRLYWYRQTLGQGPEFLTYFQNEAQLEKSRLLSDRFSAERPKGSFSTLEIQRTEQGDSAMYLCASSFSVNEQFFGPGTRLTVL.

This rearrangement joins TRBV6-1 to TRBJ2-5; 10 bases are shared with TRBD2. The J segment lost 4 bases and the V segment lost 7 bases, leaving 6 bases of the junction unmatched. There are 14 residues in the CDR3. Germline V gene data show CDR1 as MNHNS and CDR2 as SASEGT. The CDR3 DNA reads as TGTGCCAGCACGCTAGCGGGAGTTGCAGAGACCCAGTACTTC. Its protein product is CASTLAGVAETQYF.

This rearrangement joins TRBV6-5 to TRBJ1-6; unclear D gene. Trimming pared 6 bases from V and 7 bases from J, leaving 10 bases between. The CDR3 loop spans 13 amino acids. CDR1 is MNHEY, CDR2 SVGAGI, per germline. The DNA of the CDR3 is TGTGCCAGCAGCTACATGATCAATTCACCCCTCCACTTT. It codes for CASSYMINSPLHF.

This chain joins TRBV20-1 and TRBJ2-4, with 10 bases fitting TRBD2. Germline lookup yields CDR1 DFQATT and CDR2 SNEGSKA (reference sequence). V was pared by 3 bases and J by 7 bases, with 6 bases of the junction left unmatched. The CDR3 spans 14 residues. CDR3 sequence (DNA): TGCAGTGCTAGTCCCAGCGGGGGGGGTAACATTCAGTACTTC. Translation: CSASPSGGGNIQYF.

This clonotype showed up just a few times. The V call is TRBV15, the J call TRBJ2-7, with D unclear. V lost 0 bases, J lost 3 bases, and 12 bases lay in between. The CDR3 sequence is 15 residues long. Germline loops: CDR1 LNHNV, CDR2 YYDKDF (reference sequence). The CDR3 nucleotides are TGTGCCACCAGCAGAGATCCGTCTACCCTCTACGAGCAGTACTTC. Translation gives CATSRDPSTLYEQYF.

The chain couples TRBV6-1 to TRBJ1-2, with TRBD1 as a possible D gene (5 bases). The CDR3 spans 14 residues. Looked up from germline, CDR1 is MNHNS and CDR2 is SASEGT. With 8 bases removed from V and 5 bases from J, the gap between germline ends came to 18 bases. CDR3 residues: CASGETPSGYGYTF. The CDR3, as DNA: TGTGCCAGCGGCGAGACACCCTCAGGGTATGGCTACACCTTC.

This rearrangement joins TRBV6-1 to TRBJ2-5; D is unresolved. Trimming stripped 8 bases from V and 5 bases from J, with 9 bases between. The CDR3 has 11 residues. The germline V gene has CDR1 MNHNS and CDR2 SASEGT. The CDR3 nucleotides read TGTGCCAGCGCTCTCGGGGAGACCCAGTACTTC. This translates into CASALGETQYF.

In its sample, this clonotype was seen a few times. J is TRBJ2-2 and V is TRBV7-3; D remains unclear. Germline CDR1 and CDR2: SGHTA and FQGTGA. V was cut by 8 bases and J by 10 bases, with 5 bases left in between. CDR3 length: 9 residues. The CDR3 DNA reads TGTGCCAGCGAATCGGAGCTGTTTTTT. Its translation: CASESELFF.

This chain uses TRBV5-1 with TRBJ2-3; unclear D gene. The CDR3 length is 16 residues. The germline CDR1 and CDR2 sequences are SGHRS and YFSETQ. V shed 0 bases and J shed 0 bases, with 11 bases lying between them. The DNA for the CDR3 is TGCGCCAGCAGCTTGGCCTTAGGGCTTAGCACAGATACGCAGTATTTT. Amino acids: CASSLALGLSTDTQYF. The whole variable domain, remainder taken from reference TRBV5-1 and TRBJ2-3, is KAGVTQTPRYLIKTRGQQVTLSCSPISGHRSVSWYQQTPGQGLQFLFEYFSETQRNKGNFPGRFSGRQFSNSRSEMNVSTLELGDSALYLCASSLALGLSTDTQYFGPGTRLTVL.

The chain couples TRBV6-1 to TRBJ2-7; 7 bases fit TRBD2. Germline V gene sequence: CDR1 MNHNS, CDR2 SASEGT. V gave up 11 bases and J gave up 1 base; unmatched junction bases: 11. CDR3 length equals 14 residues. CDR3 sequence reads: CASLADGRSYEQYF. In nucleotides, the CDR3 is TGTGCCTCCCTAGCGGATGGAAGGTCCTACGAGCAGTACTTC.

J is TRBJ1-2 and V is TRBV7-3, with no clear D. CDR3 length: 13 residues. Germline CDR1 reads SGHTA; CDR2 reads FQGTGA. V dropped 5 bases and J dropped 2 bases, with 9 bases sitting between them. The CDR3 DNA sequence: TGTGCCAGCAGCCCGGACGGAAACTATGGCTACACCTTC. The encoded protein is CASSPDGNYGYTF.

The rearrangement links TRBV15 to TRBJ2-7; 11 bases align to TRBD2. CDR1 LNHNV and CDR2 YYDKDF come from the germline V gene (reference sequence). The V segment lost 3 bases and the J segment 5 bases; nucleotides outside the gene matches: 12. The CDR3 has 17 residues. The CDR3 protein is CATSRSRLLAGEDEQYF. The CDR3 DNA is TGTGCCACCAGCAGGAGCCGATTACTAGCGGGGGAAGACGAGCAGTACTTC.

V usage is TRBV11-3 and J usage is TRBJ2-7, with D possibly matching TRBD2 (5 bases). The germline V and J ends were trimmed by 0 bases and 2 bases, with 8 bases remaining between them. The CDR3 has 14 amino acids. Per the germline V gene, CDR1 is SGHNT and CDR2 is YENEEA. CDR3 residues: CASSLDYGAYEQYF. CDR3 nucleotides: TGTGCCAGCAGCTTAGATTACGGGGCCTACGAGCAGTACTTC.

This chain uses TRBV7-9 with TRBJ2-7; D is unresolved. Germline assignment: CDR1 SEHNR and CDR2 FQNEAQ (reference sequence). Trimming took 2 bases from V and 0 from J, leaving 23 bases between them. This CDR3 region has 19 residues. CDR3 bases: TGTGCCAGCAGCTTATCTCAGCCAGTGCCAAATTTATTCTCCTACGAGCAGTACTTC. Translating it yields CASSLSQPVPNLFSYEQYF. The full variable domain, in which reference TRBV7-9 and TRBJ2-7 provide the parts outside the CDR3, is DTGVSQNPRHKITKRGQNVTFRCDPISEHNRLYWYRQTLGQGPEFLTYFQNEAQLEKSRLLSDRFSAERPKGSFSTLEIQRTEQGDSAMYLCASSLSQPVPNLFSYEQYFGPGTRLTVT.

This clonotype occurred a few times. This chain uses TRBV7-9 with TRBJ1-5; D is perhaps TRBD1 (5 bases). The CDR3 runs to 15 residues. Trimming removed 5 bases at V and 1 base at J, with 12 bases between. Germline CDR1 SEHNR, CDR2 FQNEAQ (reference sequence). The CDR3 region is CASSDNRDSNQPQHF. CDR3 sequence (DNA): TGTGCCAGCAGCGACAACCGGGACAGCAATCAGCCCCAGCATTTT.